Listed below are T cell receptor beta chains from one sample, sequenced in a study of blood T cells in healthy people across ages. Each CDR3 protein gets one entry after TCRdb re-called the 5' RACE reads with MiXCR. Among about 900,000 distinct CDR3 sequences, 62% were seen once, and the ten largest hold roughly 26%. The specimen sequenced was blood. Every receptor here comes from a man younger than 40 in good health. CDR3s include the opening cysteine and the closing phenylalanine or tryptophan. A D gene is named only where the DNA matches it firmly. Clone size is stated in some rows and not others, as once, few, many or a class when expanded.

TRBV27	TRBJ2-7	NA	few	CASSVSVLPTYEQYF	TGTGCCAGCAGTGTCAGTGTCCTACCGACCTACGAGCAGTACTTC
TRBV6-2/TRBV6-3	TRBJ1-2	TRBD1	NA	CASSRDGQGLYGYTF	TGTGCCAGCAGCCGAGACGGACAGGGCCTCTATGGCTACACCTTC
TRBV6-5	TRBJ1-5	NA	few	CASSYDRNQPQHF	TGTGCCAGCAGTTATGACAGGAATCAGCCCCAGCATTTT
TRBV20-1	TRBJ2-7	NA	NA	CSAPMGGSGRSYEQYF	TGCAGTGCCCCAATGGGGGGTAGTGGAAGGTCCTACGAGCAGTACTTC
TRBV28	TRBJ1-2	TRBD1	NA	CASSVAGQLLISHTF	TGTGCCAGCAGCGTAGCGGGACAGCTCCTTATCTCCCACACCTTC
TRBV7-9	TRBJ1-1	NA	many	CASSLAPGASEAFF	TGTGCCAGCAGCTTAGCTCCGGGGGCTAGTGAAGCTTTCTTT
TRBV6-2/TRBV6-3	TRBJ2-7	NA	NA	CASSYPANYEQYF	TGTGCCAGCAGTTACCCAGCAAACTACGAGCAGTACTTC
TRBV11-2	TRBJ2-7	NA	NA	CASSLALDYEQYF	TGTGCCAGCAGCTTAGCTCTGGATTACGAGCAGTACTTC
TRBV11-1	TRBJ2-4	NA	NA	CASSPGLLYNIQYF	TGTGCCAGCAGCCCGGGACTCCTCTATAACATTCAGTACTTC
TRBV7-2	TRBJ2-5	NA	once	CASSSTQGHQETQYF	TGTGCCAGCAGCTCCACACAGGGACACCAAGAGACCCAGTACTTC
TRBV28	TRBJ2-2	TRBD1	NA	CASSPPNRGLDTGELFF	TGTGCCAGCAGTCCCCCGAACAGGGGGCTTGACACCGGGGAGCTGTTTTTT
TRBV27	TRBJ2-7	TRBD2	NA	CASSFGAGGYEQYF	TGTGCCAGCAGTTTTGGCGCGGGGGGTTACGAGCAGTACTTC
TRBV20-1	TRBJ2-7	TRBD2	few	CSAGTSGGSSYEQYF	TGCAGTGCTGGGACTAGCGGGGGGAGCTCCTACGAGCAGTACTTC
TRBV7-2	TRBJ2-4	NA	many	CASSVGYRDIQYF	TGTGCCAGCAGCGTAGGATACCGGGACATTCAGTACTTC
TRBV20-1	TRBJ2-3	NA	NA	CSAPPPLVGGLNTDTQYF	TGCAGTGCCCCACCCCCACTAGTGGGGGGACTCAACACAGATACGCAGTATTTT
TRBV6-5	TRBJ2-5	TRBD1	NA	CASSSKSGTDQETQYF	TGTGCCAGCAGTTCGAAATCGGGGACAGACCAAGAGACCCAGTACTTC
TRBV7-2	TRBJ2-5	NA	NA	CASSLALKLSQETQYF	TGTGCCAGCAGCTTAGCGTTGAAGTTATCCCAAGAGACCCAGTACTTC
TRBV20-1	TRBJ2-1	TRBD2	NA	CSATRTSGGPSGNEQFF	TGCAGTGCTACTCGGACTAGCGGGGGCCCAAGTGGCAATGAGCAGTTCTTC
TRBV27	TRBJ2-3	NA	few	CASSFRGVTDTQYF	TGTGCCAGCAGTTTCAGGGGAGTCACAGATACGCAGTATTTT
TRBV7-2	TRBJ1-5	TRBD1	once	CASSSLGQGDQPQHF	TGTGCCAGCAGTTCCCTAGGGCAGGGGGATCAGCCCCAGCATTTT
TRBV5-1	TRBJ1-2	TRBD1	NA	CACSLEGGAGGYTF	TGCGCCTGCAGCTTGGAAGGGGGCGCGGGGGGCTACACCTTC
TRBV6-2/TRBV6-3	TRBJ2-3	TRBD2	NA	CASSYPSGEYTDTQYF	TGTGCCAGCAGTTACCCTAGCGGGGAGTACACAGATACGCAGTATTTT
TRBV4-2	TRBJ1-2	NA	NA	CASSQATADYGYTF	TGTGCCAGCAGCCAAGCGACGGCTGACTATGGCTACACCTTC
TRBV7-2	TRBJ1-5	NA	NA	CASSLMAGRDQPQHF	TGTGCCAGCAGCTTAATGGCAGGGAGGGATCAGCCCCAGCATTTT
TRBV12-3/TRBV12-4	TRBJ2-7	NA	NA	CASSKQDSCEQYF	TGTGCCAGCAGCAAACAGGACTCCTGCGAGCAGTACTTC
TRBV10-3	TRBJ2-3	NA	NA	CAISGGDADTQYF	TGTGCCATCAGTGGAGGGGACGCAGATACGCAGTATTTT
TRBV14	TRBJ1-4	NA	few	CASSPEIRSEKLFF	TGTGCCAGCAGCCCAGAGATAAGATCTGAAAAACTGTTTTTT
TRBV6-6	TRBJ2-5	TRBD1	few	CASSYPDRGWAQYF	TGTGCCAGCAGTTACCCGGACAGGGGTTGGGCCCAGTACTTC
TRBV12-3/TRBV12-4	TRBJ2-5	TRBD1	few	CASSFLPLTDRGFQETQYF	TGTGCCAGCAGTTTTTTACCCCTAACGGACAGGGGGTTCCAAGAGACCCAGTACTTC
TRBV12-3/TRBV12-4	TRBJ2-1	TRBD1	NA	CASRLTTGDEQFF	TGTGCCAGCAGGCTGACGACAGGGGATGAGCAGTTCTTC
TRBV9	TRBJ2-1	TRBD1	few	CASSVRDRYNEQFF	TGTGCCAGCAGCGTCCGGGACAGGTACAATGAGCAGTTCTTC
TRBV20-1	TRBJ2-5	TRBD2	few	CSARTGTSDETQYF	TGCAGTGCTAGAACCGGGACTAGCGACGAGACCCAGTACTTC
TRBV29-1	TRBJ2-1	NA	many	CSVEEETNEQFF	TGCAGCGTTGAAGAGGAGACCAATGAGCAGTTCTTC
TRBV24-1	TRBJ2-5	TRBD1	NA	CATSDARIGTGAYQQYF	TGTGCCACCAGTGATGCTCGGATAGGGACAGGGGCCTATCAGCAGTACTTC
TRBV7-2	TRBJ2-1	NA	NA	CASSFDRQSYNEQFF	TGTGCCAGCAGCTTTGATCGACAATCCTACAATGAGCAGTTCTTC
TRBV28	TRBJ1-2	TRBD1	NA	CASSLPPGQGGHGYTF	TGTGCCAGCAGTTTGCCCCCGGGACAGGGAGGTCATGGCTACACCTTC
TRBV27	TRBJ1-5	NA	NA	CASSSIRGGAQPQHF	TGTGCCAGCAGTTCAATCAGGGGAGGGGCTCAGCCCCAGCATTTT
TRBV4-3	TRBJ1-2	NA	NA	CASSQDTGQSINYGYTF	TGCGCCAGCAGCCAAGATACAGGACAATCCATTAACTATGGCTACACCTTC
TRBV7-2	TRBJ2-6	NA	few	CASSPTGGSSGANVLTF	TGTGCCAGCAGCCCTACCGGGGGTAGCTCTGGGGCCAACGTCCTGACTTTC
TRBV2	TRBJ2-4	NA	NA	CASSGEGLGKNIQYF	TGTGCCAGCAGCGGGGAAGGGTTGGGTAAAAACATTCAGTACTTC
TRBV15	TRBJ2-5	NA	once	CATSRRSQETQYF	TGTGCCACCAGCAGAAGGTCTCAAGAGACCCAGTACTTC
TRBV6-5	TRBJ2-7	NA	NA	CASSIRHRDYEQYF	TGTGCCAGCAGTATCCGACACAGGGACTACGAGCAGTACTTC
TRBV28	TRBJ2-1	NA	NA	CASSSDTPSYNEQFF	TGTGCCAGCTCCTCTGATACTCCGAGTTACAATGAGCAGTTCTTC
TRBV6-5	TRBJ2-1	TRBD2	few	CASSYLAGGSSYNEQFF	TGTGCCAGCAGTTACTTAGCGGGGGGGAGCTCCTACAATGAGCAGTTCTTC
TRBV20-1	TRBJ2-1	NA	many	CSARSYNEQFF	TGCAGTGCCCGGAGCTACAATGAGCAGTTCTTC